This record looks at one T cell receptor beta chain sequence and its context. This entry is derived from a study of blood T cell repertoires in COVID-19. Study at large: Sources were T cells, B-cell-depleted T cells, or PBMCs; the material itself was cDNA or gDNA.

In the authors' workflow: Nucleated cell counts were estimated from reference gene primer amplification. Repertoires were generated with immunoSEQ multiplex PCR, while TCRdb's copy carries only in-frame clones and drops some. V, J and clone size are taken as reported in that table, and D and trimming were inferred from the DNA itself. This table holds fewer than 450,000 clones, about 87% found once. CDR1 and CDR2 (germline): LGHDT, YNNKEL (reference sequence). This CDR3 region has 14 residues. The V segment lost 4 bases and the J segment 13 bases; nucleotides outside the gene matches: 9. This rearrangement joins TRBV3-1 (or the pseudogene TRBV3-2) to TRBJ1-6; 8 bases are shared with TRBD1. The clonotype originates from a woman in her forties or fifties with COVID-19, enrolled during active disease. Source material: peripheral blood. CDR3 coding DNA: TGTGCCAGCAGCCCCGGGACAGGCGCCATGCCCCTCCACTTT. Its translation: CASSPGTGAMPLHF.